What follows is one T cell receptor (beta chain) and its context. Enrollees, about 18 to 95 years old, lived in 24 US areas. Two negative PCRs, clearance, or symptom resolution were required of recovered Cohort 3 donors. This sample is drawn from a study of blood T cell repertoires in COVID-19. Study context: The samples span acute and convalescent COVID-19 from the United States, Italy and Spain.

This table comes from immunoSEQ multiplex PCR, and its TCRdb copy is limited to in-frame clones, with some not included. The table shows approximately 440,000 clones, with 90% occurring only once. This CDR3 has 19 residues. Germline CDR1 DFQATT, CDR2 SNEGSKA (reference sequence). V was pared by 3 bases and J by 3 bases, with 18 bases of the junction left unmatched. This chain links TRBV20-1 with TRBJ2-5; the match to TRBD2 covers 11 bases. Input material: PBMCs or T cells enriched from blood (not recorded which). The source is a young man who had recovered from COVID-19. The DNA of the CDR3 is TGCAGTGCTAGTGGCCGGCAGATCTCTAGCGGGAGGTCTGAAGAGACCCAGTACTTC. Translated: CSASGRQISSGRSEETQYF.